One sample yielded the 2 T cell receptor beta chains listed below, sequenced in a study of OX40 agonist ivuxolimab in advanced cancers. Clones were read by immunoSEQ multiplex PCR, and TCRdb kept only the in-frame ones, dropping some. The repertoire includes about 77,000 clones, 65% to 90% of them detected once, and more than 0.65% sits in the top ten. Sample: CD4+ or CD8+ T cells sorted from blood, taken in a trial of the OX40 agonist ivuxolimab. These receptors came from an adult with an advanced solid tumor such as melanoma, head and neck, liver or kidney cancer.

This sequence joins TRBV18 and TRBJ2-5; 9 bases align to TRBD2. The CDR3 spans 15 residues. Germline trimming cut 2 bases from V and 0 bases from J; bases unmatched to any gene: 1. Germline V CDR1 and CDR2: KGHSH, LQKENI. This CDR3 is CASSPRLADQETQYF. The CDR3, as DNA: TGTGCCAGCTCACCAAGACTAGCGGACCAAGAGACCCAGTACTTC.

This rearrangement joins TRBV29-1 to TRBJ1-2; D uncertain. The V and J ends lost 0 bases and 0 bases respectively, with 5 bases between them. The CDR3 has 13 residues. In germline, CDR1 is SQVTM, CDR2 ANQGSEA. The CDR3 sequence: CSVEEGANYGYTF. CDR3 DNA sequence: TGCAGCGTTGAAGAGGGAGCTAACTATGGCTACACCTTC.